This T cell receptor (beta chain) was recovered during a study of shared clonotypes between healthy human individuals (TCRdb year 2020). Notes on the research overall: Three men and two women, aged 18 to 49 years, made up the cohort. Per donor, three plates each were used for CD4 naive and CD4 memory, two for CD8 naive, and one for CD8 memory. Different laboratories and diverse techniques were used to prepare libraries and sequence TCR repertoires, to increase sequencing depth and limit assay-specific biases. Leukapheresis yielded between about 0.94 and 8.9 billion PBMCs per donor. To estimate repertoire size and how much clonotype sharing occurs between individuals, the study deeply sequenced the blood TCR repertoires of roughly 5 healthy adults. What the study reported, not specific to this receptor: Higher generation probabilities were observed for clonotypes shared by all four sorted-subset donors than for non-shared clonotypes. Sharing across four donors was observed for approximately 5% of naive CD4, under 4% of naive CD8, 2.3% of memory CD4, and roughly 0.4% of memory CD8 clonotypes. Sampling was restricted to blood, and TCR repertoires in tissue are likely to differ from TCR repertoires in blood. The genetic and exposure-history diversity represented was limited by the small number of donors. Rarefaction of sorted-subset datasets indicated incomplete sequencing despite the large sequencing depth. Pairwise subsampling indicated that sequencing depth was expected to affect the degree of clonotype sharing among donors. Naive subsets generally had larger estimated clonotype richness than memory subsets did.

Points on this clone: This clone's antigen is unknown. The record has no base qualities; no much larger clone is one base away.

Using the deep immunoSEQ assay, TCR CDR3 regions were amplified from genomic DNA by multiplex PCR. Extracted genomic DNA from each cell subset was spread evenly across all wells of several immunoSEQ 96-well plates, with each plate serving as a replicate. For sorted subsets, about 200 ng genomic DNA, equal to some 30,000 T cell genomes, was loaded into each replicate PCR. Purified libraries were quantified with a Qubit 3.0 fluorometer, sized on a Bioanalyzer 2100, and re-quantified with the KAPA Library Quantification kit. A separate single-read 150-cycle Illumina NextSeq 550 flow cell was used to sequence each immunoSEQ 96-well plate. In the original analysis: Because the immunoSEQ output held only junctional sequences and lacked quality scores, the filtering could not match the filtering applied to full-length reads. To assign V/J genes and CDR3, sequences were annotated using PyIR, a Python wrapper for IgBLAST v1.9, with IMGT germline references. Any read was removed if the V/J assignment was weak (E-value above 1e-6), the CDR3 was missing, or the read contained stop codons, out-of-frame junctions, or ambiguous translated residues. V3J clonotypes were defined by identical inferred V gene, J gene, and CDR3 amino acid sequence. Percentage overlap between repertoires was computed as shared unique clonotypes divided by the size of the smaller repertoire. Three approaches were used to assess repertoire richness: RTK rarefaction, the Chao1 estimator, and Recon v2.1 estimates of unobserved clonotypes. OLGA was used to compute generation probabilities for all TCRbeta clonotypes that the gDNA method yielded from a handful of donors. Held by TCRdb, this immuneACCESS table contains in-frame sequences only and omits some clones. Under half of the omission traces to an unresolved V gene where checked; the cause of the rest is unknown. The V and J calls and the clone size are those of that table, but D and trimming were determined from the DNA. The table for this sample lists over a million clones; around 98.5% of them were counted only once. About 0.35% of the sample comes from the top ten.

Healthy HIV-negative adults with no recently reported acute infections or vaccinations were included as donors. Every donor was a Caucasian adult living in Nashville, Tennessee, USA. CD4+ T cells were enriched through magnetic negative selection, after which naive cells were positively selected on CD45RA and the remaining negative fraction served as the memory subset. Blood was obtained by leukapheresis, after which PBMCs were separated by Ficoll-Histopaque density gradient centrifugation and cryopreserved in liquid nitrogen vapor phase. Analytical flow cytometry was used to check the purity and quantity of each magnetically sorted T cell population. Each sorted fraction had its genomic DNA isolated and then quantified by UV absorbance on a Nanodrop 2000c. The germline V gene (reference sequence) sets CDR1 to LNHDA and CDR2 to SQIVND. The CDR3 goes from the cysteine to the phenylalanine over 15 residues. The sequence is cut down to CDR3 DNA, 45 bases in frame from base 1. V and J lose 8 bases and 2 bases, and a span of 16 bases separates them.

Recombination linked TRBV19 to TRBJ1-5; TRBD1 is a possible D gene, resting on 6 matching bases. The source is a man aged 25-40 years in good health. The sample comprised naive CD4+ T cells sorted from blood. The cell subset or site label, read with the paper, signifies: CD45RA+ positively selected. The sequenced DNA is TGTGCCAGTGAAAACCCGGGGGCTGGCAATCAGCCCCAGCATTTT. Translated, this is CASENPGAGNQPQHF.